This T cell receptor (beta chain) was sequenced in a study of immune cell composition in non-small cell lung cancer. The method was immunoSEQ multiplex PCR; TCRdb's version includes in-frame clones alone and lacks a portion of them. The sample lists some 6,600 clones, approximately 84% seen once, with 13% to 15% in the top ten. Germline CDR1 and CDR2: LNHDA and SQIVND (reference sequence). Trimming took off 5 bases at V and 12 bases at J, with 13 bases between the two ends. CDR3 size: 11 residues. This chain connects TRBV19 to TRBJ1-1; no firm D call. The receptor comes from a human donor with non-small cell lung cancer. Sequenced: lung tumor tissue. The CDR3 reads CASSLRTGTFF. For the CDR3, the DNA is TGTGCCAGTAGTCTCAGGACTGGTACTTTCTTT. The full variable domain, with the rest looked up from reference TRBV19 and TRBJ1-1, is DGGITQSPKYLFRKEGQNVTLSCEQNLNHDAMYWYRQDPGQGLRLIYYSQIVNDFQKGDIAEGYSVSREKKESFPLTVTSAQKNPTAFYLCASSLRTGTFFGQGTRLTVV.